This T cell receptor (beta chain) was observed in a study of blood T cell repertoires in COVID-19. Participants were placed into cohorts based on the clinical history they reported. Among Cohort 3 donors, those recovered had two negative PCRs, clearance, or symptom resolution. Generated by immunoSEQ multiplex PCR, the TCRdb table keeps only in-frame clones and is missing some. The sample includes roughly 180,000 clones, roughly four fifths of them seen just once. This clone was seen only once. Trimming took 8 bases from V and 0 from J, leaving 8 bases between them. Germline CDR1 SGHDN, CDR2 FVKESK. CDR3 length: 13 amino acids.

Sequenced input: PBMCs or T cells enriched from blood (not recorded which). The chain recombines TRBV14 with TRBJ1-5; no reliable D call. The TCR sequence derives from a man aged 40-50 years who had recovered from COVID-19. The CDR3 region has the DNA TGTGCCAGCGCGGTAGATAGCAATCAGCCCCAGCATTTT. This encodes CASAVDSNQPQHF. The whole variable domain, filled in from reference TRBV14 and TRBJ1-5, reads EAGVTQFPSHSVIEKGQTVTLRCDPISGHDNLYWYRRVMGKEIKFLLHFVKESKQDESGMPNNRFLAERTGGTYSTLKVQPAELEDSGVYFCASAVDSNQPQHFGDGTRLSIL.